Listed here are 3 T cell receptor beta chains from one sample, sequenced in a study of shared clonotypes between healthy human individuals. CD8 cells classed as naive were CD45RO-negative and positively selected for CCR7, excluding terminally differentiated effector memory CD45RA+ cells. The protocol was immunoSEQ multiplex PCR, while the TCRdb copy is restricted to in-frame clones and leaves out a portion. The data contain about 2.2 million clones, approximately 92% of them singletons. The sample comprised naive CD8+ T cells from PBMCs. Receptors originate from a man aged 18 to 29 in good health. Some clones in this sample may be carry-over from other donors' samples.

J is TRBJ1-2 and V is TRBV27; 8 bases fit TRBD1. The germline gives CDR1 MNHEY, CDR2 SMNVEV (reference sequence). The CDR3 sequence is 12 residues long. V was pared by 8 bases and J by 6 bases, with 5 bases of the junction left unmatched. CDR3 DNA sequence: TGTGCCAGCCTCGACAGGGGCCATGGCTACACCTTC. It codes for CASLDRGHGYTF.

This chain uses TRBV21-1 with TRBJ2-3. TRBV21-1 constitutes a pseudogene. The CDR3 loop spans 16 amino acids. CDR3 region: CASSKALDGEADTQYF. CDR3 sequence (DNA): TGTGCCAGCAGCAAAGCCCTGGACGGTGAGGCAGATACGCAGTATTTT.

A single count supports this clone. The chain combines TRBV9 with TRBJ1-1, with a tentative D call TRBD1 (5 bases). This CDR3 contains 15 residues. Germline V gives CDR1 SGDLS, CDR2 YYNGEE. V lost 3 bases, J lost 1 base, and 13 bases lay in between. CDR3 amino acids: CASSGGGTPNTEAFF. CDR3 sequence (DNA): TGTGCCAGCAGCGGCGGGGGGACCCCGAACACTGAAGCTTTCTTT.